This TCR beta chain was found in a study of T cell responses to AZD1222 COVID-19 vaccine. For the study at large: Recipients boosted at about 4 weeks or about 12 weeks are pooled. Findings of the study overall: None of the repertoires were sampled until the peak T cell response had passed.

Here immunoSEQ multiplex PCR was the method, and the copy in TCRdb shows in-frame clones only, minus some. In the table there are about 130,000 clones, around nine tenths of which are singletons. Germline V gene lookup returns CDR1 LGHDT and CDR2 YNNKEL (reference sequence). The CDR3 runs 16 residues. V was pared by 0 bases and J by 4 bases, with 8 bases of the junction left unmatched. Concerning this clone itself: Its antigen is undetermined.

The TCR comes from an adult in good health. The material was peripheral blood, obtained on day 0 of AZD1222 vaccination. This chain connects TRBV3-1 (or the pseudogene TRBV3-2) to TRBJ1-2; 7 nucleotides match TRBD1. Written as DNA, the CDR3 is TGTGCCAGCAGCCAAGAAGGGGTACAGGGGCCCTATGGCTACACCTTC. It specifies CASSQEGVQGPYGYTF.